This T cell receptor (beta chain) was documented in a study of shared clonotypes between healthy human individuals. As concerns this clone: The antigen remains undetermined.

V was pared by 3 bases and J by 9 bases, with 7 bases of the junction left unmatched. The germline CDR1 and CDR2 sequences are LNHDA and SQIVND (reference sequence). The CDR3 contains 14 residues. It was CD45RO-negative cells, positively selected for CCR7, that made up naive CD8 cells, with terminally differentiated effector memory CD45RA+ cells excluded. Authors' analysis steps: ImmunoSEQ output lacked quality scores and full-length reads, limiting matched filtering. TCRdb keeps only in-frame clones here, not all; method: immunoSEQ multiplex PCR. The V and J calls and clone size were taken over from that table, and D and trimming were inferred from the DNA. The table includes about 870,000 clones, roughly 92% detected once. General study findings and limits: Lower generation probabilities were found for non-shared clonotypes than for those shared by all four donors. The small donor group covered limited genetic and exposure diversity. Among four donors, 4.5% to 5.5% of naive CD4 clonotypes were found in common.

The chain joins TRBV19 to TRBJ2-1; TRBD2 matches at 8 bases. Sequenced input: naive CD8+ T cells sorted from blood. This clonotype originated in a man in his thirties or forties in good health. The CDR3 region has the DNA TGTGCCAGTAGTATGAAGCGGGAGTCTGTTGAGCAGTTCTTC. It encodes CASSMKRESVEQFF.